This is a list of T cell receptor beta chains from one sample in a study of T cell repertoires in cytomegalovirus infection. TCRdb analysed the reads with MiXCR anew, one entry per CDR3 protein. The data contain fewer than 200,000 distinct CDR3 sequences, approximately 9.6% of them singletons. Sequenced material: PBMCs. The source is a human donor in good health (CMV status not recorded). Some clones in this sample may be carry-over from other donors' samples. Each CDR3 is given with its conserved first and last residue.

CASSLAGGPINEQFF	15	TRBJ2-1	TRBV7-6
CASSPRTKTQYF	12	TRBJ2-5	TRBV12-3/TRBV12-4
CASSQGQGVAKNIQYF	16	TRBJ2-4	TRBV7-9
CASSFRRGQSGYTF	14	TRBJ1-2	TRBV28
CASSLKRYTDTQYF	14	TRBJ2-3	TRBV5-6
CATSETHGAGQNEQFF	16	TRBJ2-1	TRBV24-1
CATATQRPDTQYF	13	TRBJ2-3	TRBV24-1
CASSLDGGGRGELFF	15	TRBJ2-2	TRBV5-6
CASSTGQGIYHGYTF	15	TRBJ1-2	TRBV19
CASSSGGGGLKTQYF	15	TRBJ2-5	TRBV7-6
CAWFRTDYGYTF	12	TRBJ1-2	TRBV30